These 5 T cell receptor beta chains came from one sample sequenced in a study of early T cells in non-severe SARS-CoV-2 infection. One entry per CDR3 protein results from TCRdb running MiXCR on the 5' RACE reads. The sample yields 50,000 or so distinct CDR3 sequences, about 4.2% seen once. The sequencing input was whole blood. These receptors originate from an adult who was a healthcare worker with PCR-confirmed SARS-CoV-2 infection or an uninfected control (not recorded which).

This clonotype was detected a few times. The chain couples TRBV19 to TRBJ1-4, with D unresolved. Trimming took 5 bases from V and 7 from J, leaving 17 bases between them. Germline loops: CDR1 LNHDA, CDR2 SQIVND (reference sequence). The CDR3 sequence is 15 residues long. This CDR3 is CASSSYVAVGEKLFF. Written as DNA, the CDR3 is TGTGCCAGTAGTTCGTACGTTGCGGTCGGTGAAAAACTGTTTTTT.

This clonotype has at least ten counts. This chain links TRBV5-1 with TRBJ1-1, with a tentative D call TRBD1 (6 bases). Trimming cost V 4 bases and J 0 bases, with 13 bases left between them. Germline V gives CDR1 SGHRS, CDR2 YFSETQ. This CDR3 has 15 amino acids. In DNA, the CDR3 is TGCGCCAGCAGCCCCACGGCAGGGGTGAACACTGAAGCTTTCTTT. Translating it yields CASSPTAGVNTEAFF.

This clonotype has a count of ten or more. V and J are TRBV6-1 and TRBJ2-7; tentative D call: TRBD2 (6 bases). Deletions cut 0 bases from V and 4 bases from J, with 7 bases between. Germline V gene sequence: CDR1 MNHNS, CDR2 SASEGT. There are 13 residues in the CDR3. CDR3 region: CASSEAGLYEQYF. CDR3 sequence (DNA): TGTGCCAGCAGTGAAGCAGGACTATACGAGCAGTACTTC.

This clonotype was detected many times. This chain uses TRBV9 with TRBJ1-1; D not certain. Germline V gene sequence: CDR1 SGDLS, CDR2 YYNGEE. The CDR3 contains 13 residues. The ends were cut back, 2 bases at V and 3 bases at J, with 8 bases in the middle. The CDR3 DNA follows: TGTGCCAGCAGCGTGCAGGCAGACACTGAAGCTTTCTTT. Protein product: CASSVQADTEAFF.

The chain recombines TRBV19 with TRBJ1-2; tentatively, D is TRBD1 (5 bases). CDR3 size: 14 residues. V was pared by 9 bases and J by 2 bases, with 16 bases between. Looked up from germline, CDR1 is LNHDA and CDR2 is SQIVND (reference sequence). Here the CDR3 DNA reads TGTGCCAGCGCCCCGCAGGGCGAAAACTATGGCTACACCTTC. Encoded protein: CASAPQGENYGYTF.